This TCR beta chain was sequenced during a study of T cells in Graves' hyperthyroidism and ophthalmopathy. Broader study findings: From stable hyperthyroidism, ophthalmopathy was separated by a 13 V-J model. Most expanded thyroid clonotypes above 0.001 also appeared in blood.

This clonotype showed up many times. What it binds is not known. The V end lost 5 bases, the J end lost 2 bases, and 7 bases lay between the germline ends. Germline V gives CDR1 MNHNS, CDR2 SASEGT. This CDR3 is 12 amino acids long. Amplification yielded TCR beta CDR3 regions, with RNA transcripts as the source. The HTBI primer set served for first-round RT-PCR of the TCR CDR3. TCRdb recomputed calls from the multiplex PCR reads with MiXCR, one row per CDR3 protein. Found here are 250,000 to 400,000 distinct CDR3 sequences, about 13% of them singletons; the top ten hold approximately 35%. Patients were excluded because of uncontrolled infection, other autoimmune disease, pregnancy or lactation. Every diagnosis used clinical symptoms, serum thyroxine and TRAb, thyroid ultrasound and orbital computed tomography.

This chain joins TRBV6-1 and TRBJ2-7, with D unclear. The clonotype was recovered from a woman in her forties with Graves' ophthalmopathy. Sequencing input: blood. In nucleotides, the CDR3 is TGTGCCAGCAGTTTTAATACCTACGAGCAGTACTTC. It specifies CASSFNTYEQYF.